This T cell receptor (beta chain) derives from a study of T cell responses to AZD1222 COVID-19 vaccine. Across the whole study: Investigators merged groups given second doses at roughly 4 or roughly 12 weeks. Broader study findings: The study found vaccine-associated CD4 TCRs spanning spike, dominant at 160-218 and 743-854. Reports indicate that nearly half of spike-specific TCRs are directed at unmutated variant regions. Clonal diversity may have been underestimated, and the donors were mostly white British, with more females than males.

In the case of this clone: Antigen specificity is unknown.

Profiling relied on immunoSEQ multiplex PCR, and the TCRdb table lists in-frame clones only, not all of them. The sample contains fewer than 35,000 clones, just over 90% of which appear only once. This CDR3 comprises 13 residues. V was pared by 8 bases and J by 8 bases, with 8 bases of the junction left unmatched. CDR1 is MNHEY, CDR2 SMNVEV, per germline (reference sequence). Sequenced here: peripheral blood, sampled on day 0 of AZD1222 vaccination. The receptor's source is an adult in good health. The J gene is TRBJ2-1, the V gene TRBV27; 8 bases agree with TRBD1. The CDR3 sequence: CASCLGQEYEQFF. The CDR3, as DNA: TGTGCCAGCTGCCTGGGACAGGAGTATGAGCAGTTCTTC.